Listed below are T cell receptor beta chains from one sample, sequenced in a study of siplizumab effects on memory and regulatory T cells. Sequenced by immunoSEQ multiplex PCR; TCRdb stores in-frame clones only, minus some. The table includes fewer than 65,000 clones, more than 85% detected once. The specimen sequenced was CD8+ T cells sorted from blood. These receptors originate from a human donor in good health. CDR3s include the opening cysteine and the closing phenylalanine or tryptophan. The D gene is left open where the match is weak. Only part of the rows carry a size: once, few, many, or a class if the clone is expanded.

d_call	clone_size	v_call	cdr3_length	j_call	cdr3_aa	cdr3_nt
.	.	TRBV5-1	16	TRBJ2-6	CASSLIVGSGANVLTF	TGCGCCAGCAGCTTGATAGTGGGCTCTGGGGCCAACGTCCTGACTTTC
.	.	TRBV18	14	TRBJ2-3	CASSPSLYPDTQYF	TGTGCCAGCTCACCTTCCCTTTACCCAGATACGCAGTATTTT
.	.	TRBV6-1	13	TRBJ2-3	CASSGRDVNTQYF	TGTGCCAGCAGTGGCCGGGACGTAAATACGCAGTATTTT
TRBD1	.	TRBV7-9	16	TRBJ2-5	CASSTRDRGRQETQYF	TGTGCCAGCAGCACCCGGGACAGGGGAAGGCAAGAGACCCAGTACTTC
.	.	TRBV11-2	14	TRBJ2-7	CASSFKQSSYEQYF	TGTGCCAGCAGCTTCAAACAAAGCTCCTACGAGCAGTACTTC
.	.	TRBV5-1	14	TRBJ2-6	CASSLDMGANVLTF	TGCGCCAGCAGCTTGGATATGGGGGCCAACGTCCTGACTTTC
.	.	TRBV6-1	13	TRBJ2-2	CASERINTGELFF	TGTGCCAGCGAGCGAATAAACACCGGGGAGCTGTTTTTT
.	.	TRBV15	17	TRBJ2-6	CATSREDSGTGANVLTF	TGTGCCACCAGCAGAGAAGATTCGGGTACTGGGGCCAACGTCCTGACTTTC
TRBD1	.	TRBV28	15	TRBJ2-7	CASSVPRDSAYEQYF	TGTGCCAGCAGTGTCCCCAGGGACAGCGCCTACGAGCAGTACTTC
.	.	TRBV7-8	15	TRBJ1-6	CASRGSTGPNSPLHF	TGTGCCAGCAGGGGTTCGACAGGACCCAATTCACCCCTCCACTTT
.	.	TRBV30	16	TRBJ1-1	CAWSEGFPSEATEAFF	TGTGCCTGGAGTGAGGGGTTTCCCTCTGAGGCCACTGAAGCTTTCTTT
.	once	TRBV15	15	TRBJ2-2	CATSRGGRGGGELFF	TGTGCCACCAGCAGGGGAGGAAGGGGCGGCGGGGAGCTGTTTTTT
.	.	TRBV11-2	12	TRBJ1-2	CASSLDWGGYTF	TGTGCCAGCAGCTTGGATTGGGGTGGCTACACCTTC
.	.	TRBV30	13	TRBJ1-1	CAWRADGLTEAFF	TGTGCCTGGAGGGCAGACGGACTCACTGAAGCTTTCTTT
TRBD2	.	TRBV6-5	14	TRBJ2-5	CASTIAGGQETQYF	TGTGCCAGCACCATAGCGGGAGGCCAAGAGACCCAGTACTTC
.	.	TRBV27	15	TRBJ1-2	CASSLFRGSNYGYTF	TGTGCCAGCAGTTTGTTTCGGGGATCTAACTATGGCTACACCTTC
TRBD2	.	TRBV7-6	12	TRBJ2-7	CASSPGGEEQYF	TGTGCCAGCAGCCCGGGGGGAGAAGAGCAGTACTTC
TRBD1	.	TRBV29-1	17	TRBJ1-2	CSVLTPPGQESNYGYTF	TGCAGCGTCCTCACCCCACCGGGACAGGAAAGTAACTATGGCTACACCTTC
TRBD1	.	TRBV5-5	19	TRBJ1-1	CASSPIRYLFRGLDTEAFF	TGTGCCAGCAGCCCTATTAGATACCTTTTCAGGGGGTTGGACACTGAAGCTTTCTTT
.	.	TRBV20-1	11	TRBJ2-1	CSATTSNEQFF	TGCAGTGCTACGACCAGCAATGAGCAGTTCTTC
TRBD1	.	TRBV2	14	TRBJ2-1	CASRQGQGPDEQFF	TGTGCCAGCAGACAGGGACAGGGCCCGGATGAGCAGTTCTTC
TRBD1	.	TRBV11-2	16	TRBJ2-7	CASSLFEGASGDEQYF	TGTGCCAGCAGCTTATTTGAGGGGGCCTCAGGGGACGAGCAGTACTTC
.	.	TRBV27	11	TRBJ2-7	CASTYSNEQYF	TGTGCCAGCACCTACTCCAACGAGCAGTACTTC
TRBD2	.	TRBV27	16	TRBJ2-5	CASSTKTSGPQETQYF	TGTGCCAGCAGTACGAAGACTAGCGGACCCCAAGAGACCCAGTACTTC
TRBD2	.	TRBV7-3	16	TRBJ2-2	CASSLYSGLAPGELFF	TGTGCCAGCAGCTTATATTCGGGACTAGCCCCCGGGGAGCTGTTTTTT
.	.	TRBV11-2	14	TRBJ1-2	CASSGPGAISGYTF	TGTGCCAGCAGCGGGCCTGGGGCGATAAGTGGCTACACCTTC
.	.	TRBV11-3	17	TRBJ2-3	CASSLSRDSLSADTQYF	TGTGCCAGCAGCCTTAGCCGGGACTCCCTAAGCGCAGATACGCAGTATTTT
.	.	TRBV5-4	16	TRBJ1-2	CASSFGNRMGAYGYTF	TGTGCCAGCAGCTTTGGTAATAGGATGGGGGCCTATGGCTACACCTTC
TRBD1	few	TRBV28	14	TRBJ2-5	CASWTGLVGETQYF	TGTGCCAGCTGGACAGGGCTCGTAGGTGAGACCCAGTACTTC
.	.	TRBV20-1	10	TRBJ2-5	CSAYQETQYF	TGCAGTGCTTACCAAGAGACCCAGTACTTC
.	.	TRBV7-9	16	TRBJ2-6	CASSAAGSSGANVLTF	TGTGCCAGCAGCGCCGCGGGCAGCTCTGGGGCCAACGTCCTGACTTTC
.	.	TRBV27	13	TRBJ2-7	CASSLGRSYEQYF	TGTGCCAGCAGTTTAGGTCGCTCCTACGAGCAGTACTTC
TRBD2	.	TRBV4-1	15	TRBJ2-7	CASSQLAGSSYEQYF	TGCGCCAGCAGCCAGCTAGCGGGGAGCTCCTACGAGCAGTACTTC
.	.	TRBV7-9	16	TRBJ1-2	CASTSTIKWYDYGYTF	TGTGCCAGCACCTCTACAATTAAATGGTACGACTATGGCTACACCTTC
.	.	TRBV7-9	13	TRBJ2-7	CASSLTGPYEQYF	TGTGCCAGCAGCCTCACGGGCCCCTACGAGCAGTACTTC
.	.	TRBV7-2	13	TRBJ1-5	CASSPRVSQPQHF	TGTGCCAGCAGCCCCAGGGTAAGCCAGCCCCAGCATTTT
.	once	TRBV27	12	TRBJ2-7	CASSTGNYEQYF	TGTGCCAGCAGTACAGGGAACTACGAGCAGTACTTC
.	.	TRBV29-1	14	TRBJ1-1	CSVLGGRMNTEAFF	TGCAGCGTTTTGGGGGGCCGCATGAACACTGAAGCTTTCTTT
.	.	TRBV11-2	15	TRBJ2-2	CASSLTYRNTGELFF	TGTGCCAGCAGCTTAACTTATAGGAACACCGGGGAGCTGTTTTTT
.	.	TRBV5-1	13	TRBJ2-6	CASLNSGANVLTF	TGCGCCAGCCTAAATTCTGGGGCCAACGTCCTGACTTTC
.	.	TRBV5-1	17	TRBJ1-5	CASSLHPLEVPNQPQHF	TGCGCCAGCAGCTTGCATCCTCTGGAGGTTCCCAATCAGCCCCAGCATTTT
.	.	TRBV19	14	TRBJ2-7	CASSIAASDYEQYF	TGTGCCAGTAGTATTGCGGCTAGCGACTACGAGCAGTACTTC
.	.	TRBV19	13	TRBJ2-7	CASSIKGTYEQYF	TGTGCCAGTAGTATAAAAGGGACCTACGAGCAGTACTTC
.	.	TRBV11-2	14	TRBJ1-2	CASSPEWGAYGYTF	TGTGCCAGCAGCCCGGAGTGGGGGGCTTATGGCTACACCTTC
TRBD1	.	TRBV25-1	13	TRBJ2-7	CASTPGQGYEQYF	TGTGCCAGCACTCCGGGACAGGGCTACGAGCAGTACTTC
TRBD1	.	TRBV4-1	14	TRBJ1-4	CASSSRDRYEKLFF	TGCGCCAGCAGCTCCCGGGACAGGTACGAAAAACTGTTTTTT
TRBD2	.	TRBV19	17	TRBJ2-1	CASSMSRLAGVVDEQFF	TGTGCCAGTAGTATGTCTAGGCTAGCGGGAGTCGTTGATGAGCAGTTCTTC
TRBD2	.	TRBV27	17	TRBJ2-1	CASSSQTSSDPYNEQFF	TGTGCCAGCAGTTCCCAGACTAGCTCAGACCCCTACAATGAGCAGTTCTTC
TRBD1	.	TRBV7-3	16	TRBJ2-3	CASSLGSSEGADTQYF	TGTGCCAGCAGCTTAGGATCCAGCGAGGGGGCGGATACGCAGTATTTT
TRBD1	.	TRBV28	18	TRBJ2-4	CASSRGTGFDRDKNIQYF	TGTGCCAGCAGTCGTGGGACAGGGTTCGATCGGGATAAAAACATTCAGTACTTC
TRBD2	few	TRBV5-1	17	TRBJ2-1	CASSLETIAGPYNEQFF	TGCGCCAGCAGCTTGGAAACAATAGCGGGTCCTTACAATGAGCAGTTCTTC
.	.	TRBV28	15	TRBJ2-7	CASSFRGPSLSEQYF	TGTGCCAGCAGTTTTCGCGGCCCGTCTCTCTCCGAGCAGTACTTC